The T cell receptor beta chain described here comes from a study of cytomegalovirus exposure and HLA in healthy donors. Points from the study as a whole: A later analysis linked about 17,000 TCR beta sequences to HLA alleles at 0.05 false discovery rate. In a later analysis, several top co-occurrence clusters appeared linked to parvovirus B19, influenza, CMV and Epstein-Barr virus. The authors excluded some V segments, including TRBV6-2 and TRBV6-3, as indistinguishable. Specificity for CMV antigens was confirmed in vitro for a few of the CMV-associated chains.

60 Vbeta and 13 Jbeta primers were used in PCR. Libraries were prepared by immunoSEQ multiplex PCR; TCRdb keeps only in-frame clonotypes and omits some of them. The table includes 110,000 to 150,000 clones, around 85% detected once. To note about this clone: Antigen specificity is unknown.

Germline V CDR1 and CDR2: SGHTS, YDEGEE. With V trimmed by 0 bases and J by 2 bases, 1 base remained unmatched. This CDR3 has 16 residues. V usage is TRBV5-8 and J usage is TRBJ2-5, with 13 positions matching TRBD2. What was sequenced was PBMCs. The TCR comes from a woman between 50 and 59 years old in good health and CMV-seropositive. CDR3 in amino acids: CASSLGTSGGQETQYF. DNA of the CDR3: TGTGCCAGCAGCTTGGGGACTAGCGGGGGACAAGAGACCCAGTACTTC.